These 29 T cell receptor beta chains were sequenced from one sample in a study of shared clonotypes between healthy human individuals. CD8 cells regarded as naive lacked CD45RO, were positively chosen for CCR7, and omitted terminally differentiated effector memory CD45RA+ cells. Using immunoSEQ multiplex PCR, the repertoire was profiled, and TCRdb retains in-frame clones only, with some absent. This table holds millions of clones, about 95% found once. The sequencing input was naive CD8+ T cells sorted from blood. The origin of the receptors is a man aged 18 to 29 in good health.

The genes are TRBV5-1 and TRBJ1-2; D call uncertain. Germline V CDR1 and CDR2: SGHRS, YFSETQ. The CDR3 consists of 15 residues. Trimming pared 4 bases from V and 0 bases from J, leaving 13 bases between. The CDR3 DNA reads as TGCGCCAGCAGCCCCATTCCGGACGCTAACTATGGCTACACCTTC. It translates to CASSPIPDANYGYTF.

The chain uses TRBV7-9 and TRBJ2-1; no clear D gene. This CDR3 has 12 residues. Trimming left V 3 bases short and J 7 bases short, with 7 bases between. Germline V lookup: CDR1 SEHNR, CDR2 FQNEAQ (reference sequence). The CDR3 DNA sequence: TGTGCCAGCAGCTTCGATGGGAATGAGCAGTTCTTC. Protein sequence: CASSFDGNEQFF.

The chain's CDR3 is CASSVQGAGYEQYF. DNA of the CDR3: TGTGCCAGCAGCGTCCAGGGGGCAGGGTACGAGCAGTACTTC. The chain uses TRBV9 and TRBJ2-7, with 8 nucleotides matching TRBD1. The J segment lost 4 bases and the V segment lost 2 bases, leaving 5 bases of the junction unmatched. Germline V gives CDR1 SGDLS, CDR2 YYNGEE. The CDR3 length is 14 residues.

V and J are TRBV27 and TRBJ1-1; D is ambiguous. Per the germline V gene, CDR1 is MNHEY and CDR2 is SMNVEV (reference sequence). The CDR3 spans 15 residues. V dropped 5 bases and J dropped 0 bases, with 13 bases sitting between them. The CDR3 region is CASSPVRQMNTEAFF. The CDR3 nucleotides read TGTGCCAGCAGTCCGGTTAGGCAGATGAACACTGAAGCTTTCTTT.

In regard to this clone: Other DNA sequences within the sample encode an identical CDR3. The V call is TRBV9, the J call TRBJ2-5; 8 bases line up with TRBD1. Germline trimming cut 0 bases from V and 5 bases from J; bases unmatched to any gene: 3. This CDR3 is 14 amino acids long. The germline CDR1 and CDR2 sequences are SGDLS and YYNGEE. The CDR3 region is CASSVAGGGETQYF. The CDR3 DNA reads as TGTGCCAGCAGCGTAGCAGGGGGCGGTGAGACCCAGTACTTC.

This sequence joins TRBV4-3 and TRBJ2-3; TRBD2 aligns across 8 bases. V gave up 4 bases and J gave up 5 bases; unmatched junction bases: 2. Germline CDR1 and CDR2: LGHNA and YSLEER. CDR3 length: 13 residues. The CDR3 DNA reads TGCGCCAGCAGCCCGGCGGGGGGAGATACGCAGTATTTT. Encoded protein: CASSPAGGDTQYF.

The J gene is TRBJ2-7, the V gene TRBV14; tentatively, D is TRBD1 or TRBD2 (5 bases each). Germline V gene data show CDR1 as SGHDN and CDR2 as FVKESK. V lost 0 bases and J 2 bases, leaving 11 bases between the germline ends. CDR3 size: 15 residues. This CDR3 reads CASSQEPGATYEQYF. The DNA for the CDR3 is TGTGCCAGCAGCCAAGAGCCCGGGGCGACCTACGAGCAGTACTTC.

V and J are TRBV29-1 and TRBJ2-7; weak D call: TRBD2 (7 bases). V was clipped by 7 bases and J by 0 bases, with 13 bases between them. Per germline, CDR1 SQVTM and CDR2 ANQGSEA. This CDR3 has 13 residues. CDR3: CSAVGGLSYEQYF. The CDR3 region has the DNA TGCAGCGCCGTGGGGGGGCTCTCCTACGAGCAGTACTTC.

In DNA, the CDR3 is TGTGCCAGCAGGTGGCAGGGTGGGGAGACCCAGTACTTC. The encoded protein is CASRWQGGETQYF. This chain uses TRBV2 with TRBJ2-5; a possible D gene is TRBD1 (5 bases). The ends were cut back, 6 bases at V and 5 bases at J, with 13 bases in the middle. CDR1 and CDR2 from the germline V gene are SNHLY and FYNNEI. The CDR3 spans 13 residues.

About this clone: One junction end disagrees with the germline gene, perhaps due to a read error. This chain connects TRBV27 to TRBJ2-7; D possibly matches TRBD1 or TRBD2 (5 bases each). The CDR3 is made up of 16 amino acids. Germline V CDR1 and CDR2: MNHEY, SMNVEV (reference sequence). The CDR3 reads CASSAFNTGTSHEQYF. CDR3 coding DNA: TGTGCCAGCAGTGCCTTTAACACCGGGACCTCCCACGAGCAGTACTTC.

J is TRBJ2-5 and V is TRBV7-2, with 10 bases matching TRBD2. Unmatched junction bases numbered 7, after V lost 2 bases and J lost 4 bases. The CDR3 contains 16 residues. Germline V gives CDR1 SGHTA, CDR2 FQGNSA. The CDR3 loop reads CASSLLLAGEGETQYF. CDR3 DNA sequence: TGTGCCAGCAGCTTATTGCTAGCGGGAGAAGGAGAGACCCAGTACTTC.

J is TRBJ2-5 and V is TRBV28, with D uncertain. With 4 bases removed from V and 7 bases from J, the gap between germline ends came to 7 bases. This CDR3 spans 11 amino acids. Germline assignment: CDR1 MDHEN and CDR2 SYDVKM. This chain's CDR3 is CASSWLLTQYF. CDR3 coding DNA: TGTGCCAGCAGTTGGCTCCTGACCCAGTACTTC. The full variable domain, in which reference TRBV28 and TRBJ2-5 provide the parts outside the CDR3, is DVKVTQSSRYLVKRTGEKVFLECVQDMDHENMFWYRQDPGLGLRLIYFSYDVKMKEKGDIPEGYSVSREKKERFSLILESASTNQTSMYLCASSWLLTQYFGPGTRLLVL.

This chain links TRBV18 with TRBJ2-7; D is undetermined. The ends were cut back, 3 bases at V and 0 bases at J, with 12 bases in the middle. Germline CDR1 KGHSH, CDR2 LQKENI. The length of the CDR3 is 15 residues. The CDR3 coding sequence is TGTGCCAGCTCACCCGTCCCGACGGGCTCCTACGAGCAGTACTTC. It codes for CASSPVPTGSYEQYF.

The chain has TRBV29-1 and TRBJ2-1, with D uncertain. The CDR3 loop spans 14 amino acids. Germline V gene lookup returns CDR1 SQVTM and CDR2 ANQGSEA. V was trimmed by 0 bases and J by 0 bases, leaving 6 bases between them. The CDR3 bases are TGCAGCGTTGAAGATCCCAGCTCCTACAATGAGCAGTTCTTC. Amino acid sequence: CSVEDPSSYNEQFF.

This chain uses TRBV30 with TRBJ1-3; the D is unclear. The CDR3 sequence is 14 residues long. Germline CDR1 and CDR2: GTSNPN and SVGIG (reference sequence). V dropped 4 bases and J dropped 2 bases, with 12 bases sitting between them. CDR3 sequence reads: CAWTSGEAGNTIYF. CDR3 DNA sequence: TGTGCCTGGACCTCGGGTGAGGCTGGAAACACCATATATTTT. The entire variable domain, with the rest obtained from reference TRBV30 and TRBJ1-3, is as follows: SQTIHQWPATLVQPVGSPLSLECTVEGTSNPNLYWYRQAAGRGLQLLFYSVGIGQISSEVPQNLSASRPQDRQFILSSKKLLLSDSGFYLCAWTSGEAGNTIYFGEGSWLTVV.

The chain is built from TRBV30 and TRBJ2-3, with 9 bases identical to TRBD2. The V and J ends lost 3 bases and 5 bases, in that order; junction bases with no gene match: 21. CDR1 and CDR2 from the germline V gene are GTSNPN and SVGIG (reference sequence). The CDR3 runs 19 residues. CDR3 sequence (DNA): TGTGCCTGGAGCGCCCTTAGGGCGGGGGGGCCGGGATTTGGAGATACGCAGTATTTT. Translation: CAWSALRAGGPGFGDTQYF.

This chain joins TRBV30 and TRBJ1-2; D may be TRBD1 (6 bases). Germline CDR1 and CDR2: GTSNPN and SVGIG (reference sequence). V gave up 0 bases and J gave up 3 bases, with 20 bases separating them. The CDR3 runs to 17 residues. The CDR3 spells CAWSVEGSGTYYYGYTF. In DNA form, the CDR3 reads TGTGCCTGGAGTGTAGAGGGATCAGGGACATACTACTATGGCTACACCTTC.

The chain combines TRBV11-2 with TRBJ2-1; TRBD2 matches at 10 bases. Germline V gene lookup returns CDR1 SGHAT and CDR2 FQNNGV. The CDR3 consists of 16 residues. V was clipped by 5 bases and J by 4 bases; unmatched bases: 8. The CDR3 DNA sequence: TGTGCCAGCAGCGACGTAGCGGGAGGTGTATACAATGAGCAGTTCTTC. This encodes CASSDVAGGVYNEQFF.

This clone has only one observation. The V and J genes are TRBV6-6 and TRBJ1-5, with D possibly TRBD1 on 6 matching bases. CDR1 is MNHNY and CDR2 is SVGAGI in the germline V gene (reference sequence). The CDR3 length is 15 residues. V lost 7 bases, J lost 0 bases, and 13 bases lay in between. The CDR3 nucleotides read TGTGCCAGCATCCCGGACAGCTATAGCAATCAGCCCCAGCATTTT. Amino acids: CASIPDSYSNQPQHF.

J is TRBJ1-2 and V is TRBV30; TRBD1 matches 9 bases. Germline V gene sequence: CDR1 GTSNPN, CDR2 SVGIG (reference sequence). CDR3 length: 15 residues. The trim removed 0 bases at V and 2 bases at J, leaving 4 bases unmatched. The CDR3 sequence is CAWSVDTGGNYGYTF. Written as DNA, the CDR3 is TGTGCCTGGAGTGTGGATACAGGGGGCAACTATGGCTACACCTTC.

This chain uses TRBV2 with TRBJ2-3; 8 nucleotides match TRBD2. J gave up 2 bases and V 5 bases, and 6 bases lay outside the gene matches. There are 15 residues in the CDR3. Germline V CDR1 and CDR2: SNHLY, FYNNEI. CDR3 DNA: TGTGCCAGCAGTCTGAGCGGGAGAAACACAGATACGCAGTATTTT. It is translated as CASSLSGRNTDTQYF.

The chain has TRBV28 and TRBJ2-1; TRBD1 matches at 7 bases. CDR1 MDHEN and CDR2 SYDVKM come from the germline V gene. CDR3 size: 18 residues. The J segment lost 0 bases and the V segment lost 3 bases, leaving 11 bases of the junction unmatched. The CDR3 region has the DNA TGTGCCAGCAGTTTCGACAGGGCAAGCCTTAGCTCCTACAATGAGCAGTTCTTC. Its protein product is CASSFDRASLSSYNEQFF.

The chain recombines TRBV5-4 with TRBJ2-2, with 7 bases that match TRBD2. Per germline, CDR1 SGHNT and CDR2 YYREEE (reference sequence). After removal of 5 bases from V and 6 bases from J, the junction contained 7 bases not matched to a gene. This CDR3 has 14 residues. CDR3 region: CASSGGELPGELFF. The CDR3 bases are TGTGCCAGCAGTGGGGGGGAGCTCCCCGGGGAGCTGTTTTTT.

The chain is built from TRBV5-4 and TRBJ1-2; 7 bases are shared with TRBD1. This CDR3 has 15 residues. Germline CDR1 and CDR2: SGHNT and YYREEE (reference sequence). Trimming took 1 base from V and 5 from J; bases not matched to a gene: 8. CDR3 residues: CASSLWDSLIYGYTF. In DNA form, the CDR3 reads TGTGCCAGCAGCTTGTGGGACAGCTTGATATATGGCTACACCTTC.

The chain carries TRBV6-6 and TRBJ2-3; 7 nucleotides agree with TRBD1. Germline CDR1 is MNHNY and CDR2 is SVGAGI (reference sequence). The junction had 5 bases not matched to a gene; V was cut back by 0 bases and J by 5 bases. The CDR3 loop spans 15 amino acids. The CDR3 protein is CASSYSGAGGDTQYF. CDR3 sequence (DNA): TGTGCCAGCAGTTACTCGGGGGCAGGGGGAGATACGCAGTATTTT.

In DNA, the CDR3 is TGTGCCAGCAGCTTGGGACGAGACTCCTACAATGAGCAGTTCTTC. Amino acids: CASSLGRDSYNEQFF. The V call is TRBV5-5, the J call TRBJ2-1; D remains unclear. This CDR3 is 15 amino acids long. Trimming took 0 bases from V and 0 from J, leaving 7 bases between them. In germline, CDR1 is SGHKS, CDR2 YYEKEE (reference sequence).

There are a few counts of this clone. The chain links TRBV9 to TRBJ1-6; no reliable D call. The V end lost 3 bases, the J end lost 10 bases, and 11 bases lay between the germline ends. The germline V gene has CDR1 SGDLS and CDR2 YYNGEE. The CDR3 has 13 residues. The CDR3 spells CASSAAHGSPLHF. The CDR3, as DNA: TGTGCCAGCAGCGCAGCTCACGGATCACCCCTCCACTTT.

The genes are TRBV10-2 and TRBJ2-7; the match to TRBD2 covers 11 bases. With 6 bases clipped from V and 4 bases from J, the junction kept 5 bases outside the gene matches. The CDR3 is made up of 14 amino acids. Per the germline V gene, CDR1 is WSHSY and CDR2 is SAAADI. The CDR3 DNA sequence: TGCGCCAGCAGCCTTAGCGGGAGGGTGTACGAGCAGTACTTC. It yields the protein CASSLSGRVYEQYF.

Remarks on this clone: Additional DNA sequences in this sample encode the identical CDR3. The gene calls are TRBV28 and TRBJ2-1; 12 positions agree with TRBD2. Trimming at V came to 2 bases and at J to 4 bases, leaving 3 bases not matched to a gene. CDR1 and CDR2 (germline): MDHEN, SYDVKM. This CDR3 contains 16 residues. In nucleotides, the CDR3 is TGTGCCAGCAGTTTAACTAGCGGGGGGCTATACAATGAGCAGTTCTTC. It yields the protein CASSLTSGGLYNEQFF.